The 10 T cell receptor beta chains presented below share a single source sample, sequenced in a study of patients and donors after allogeneic stem cell transplantation. Each CDR3 protein gets one entry after TCRdb re-called the RT-PCR reads with MiXCR. The repertoire holds over 2,000 distinct CDR3 sequences, with more than 25% as singletons. Source material: blood, either unsorted or a sorted T cell fraction (not recorded which). These receptor sequences come from a human donor who was either an allogeneic HSCT recipient or a stem cell or donor lymphocyte infusion donor (not recorded which). It is not recorded whose cells these are; they may come from a transplant donor.

The CDR3 sequence: CASSQSGGGSREQYF. CDR3 coding DNA: TGTGCCAGCAGCCAGTCAGGGGGCGGGTCTCGGGAGCAGTACTTC. The gene calls are TRBV3-1 and TRBJ2-7, with 8 bases matching TRBD1. V gave up 3 bases and J gave up 7 bases; unmatched junction bases: 11. The CDR3 runs 15 residues. Germline V lookup: CDR1 LGHDT, CDR2 YNNKEL (reference sequence).

The rearrangement uses TRBV6-6 and TRBJ2-1; D call uncertain. Per germline, CDR1 MNHNY and CDR2 SVGAGI (reference sequence). The CDR3 runs to 11 residues. Between the trimmed V and J ends, which lost 6 bases and 6 bases, there was a span of 6 bases. CDR3 residues: CASRNVNEQFF. CDR3 sequence (DNA): TGTGCCAGCAGGAACGTCAATGAGCAGTTCTTC.

This clonotype turned up a few times. V is TRBV20-1 and J is TRBJ2-7; TRBD1 matches at 8 bases. Germline CDR1 and CDR2: DFQATT and SNEGSKA (reference sequence). After removal of 4 bases from V and 0 bases from J, the junction contained 5 bases not matched to a gene. The CDR3 covers 14 residues. The CDR3 DNA is TGCAGTGCTATGACAGGGGCATCCTCCTACGAGCAGTACTTC. This codes for CSAMTGASSYEQYF.

This chain uses TRBV7-6 with TRBJ2-2, with D tentatively TRBD2 (5 bases). The germline CDR1 and CDR2 sequences are SGHVS and FNYEAQ. V dropped 5 bases and J dropped 7 bases, with 17 bases sitting between them. The CDR3 has 15 amino acids. CDR3 in amino acids: CASSPGEGYNGELFF. CDR3 nucleotide sequence: TGTGCCAGCAGCCCCGGGGAAGGTTATAACGGGGAGCTGTTTTTT.

This clonotype showed up just a few times. The chain has TRBV4-2 and TRBJ1-2; TRBD1 matches at 8 bases. The CDR3 is 14 amino acids. The V and J ends lost 1 base and 6 bases, in that order; junction bases with no gene match: 4. Germline CDR1 reads LGHNA; CDR2 reads YNFKEQ. Here the CDR3 reads CASSQGQGANGYTF. The CDR3 region has the DNA TGTGCCAGCAGCCAAGGGCAGGGGGCGAATGGCTACACCTTC.

Relative to its sample, this clonotype is large. This chain connects TRBV10-3 to TRBJ2-2, with TRBD1 as a possible D gene (5 bases). Germline V gene sequence: CDR1 ENHRY, CDR2 SYGVKD. CDR3 length equals 16 residues. The V gene lost 0 bases and the J gene lost 1 base, with 9 bases spanning the gap. CDR3 in DNA: TGTGCCATCAGTGAGTCGAACAGGATGAACACCGGGGAGCTGTTTTTT. It encodes CAISESNRMNTGELFF.

This chain uses TRBV27 with TRBJ2-5; D ambiguous. The V end lost 3 bases, the J end lost 7 bases, and 12 bases lay between the germline ends. CDR1 is MNHEY and CDR2 is SMNVEV in the germline V gene (reference sequence). This CDR3 is built from 13 residues. The CDR3 here is CASSFGFKGTQYF. For the CDR3, the DNA is TGTGCCAGCAGTTTTGGCTTTAAGGGGACCCAGTACTTC.

This sequence joins TRBV11-3 and TRBJ1-1; no reliable D call. V was cut by 5 bases and J by 1 base, with 8 bases left in between. The CDR3 is made up of 13 amino acids. CDR1 SGHNT and CDR2 YENEEA come from the germline V gene. DNA of the CDR3: TGTGCCAGCAGCCCGGTCGGGAACACTGAAGCTTTCTTT. Residues: CASSPVGNTEAFF. Looking up the rest from reference TRBV11-3 and TRBJ1-1 gives the full variable domain: EAGVVQSPRYKIIEKKQPVAFWCNPISGHNTLYWYLQNLGQGPELLIRYENEEAVDDSQLPKDRFSAERLKGVDSTLKIQPAELGDSAVYLCASSPVGNTEAFFGQGTRLTVV.

The V gene is TRBV11-2, the J gene TRBJ2-7; a possible D gene is TRBD2 (6 bases). V shed 1 base and J shed 3 bases, with 7 bases lying between them. Germline V gene sequence: CDR1 SGHAT, CDR2 FQNNGV. The CDR3 length is 13 residues. The CDR3 sequence: CASSLGRDYEQYF. The DNA of the CDR3 is TGTGCCAGCAGCTTAGGGCGGGACTACGAGCAGTACTTC.

This clonotype has a handful of counts. V usage is TRBV5-4 and J usage is TRBJ1-2; D remains unclear. Germline V lookup: CDR1 SGHNT, CDR2 YYREEE (reference sequence). The CDR3 spans 13 residues. V was shortened by 4 bases and J by 7 bases, with 14 bases between the two germline ends. CDR3 sequence: CASSPLGSGGYTF. The CDR3 DNA is TGTGCCAGCAGCCCCCTCGGGTCGGGTGGCTACACCTTC.